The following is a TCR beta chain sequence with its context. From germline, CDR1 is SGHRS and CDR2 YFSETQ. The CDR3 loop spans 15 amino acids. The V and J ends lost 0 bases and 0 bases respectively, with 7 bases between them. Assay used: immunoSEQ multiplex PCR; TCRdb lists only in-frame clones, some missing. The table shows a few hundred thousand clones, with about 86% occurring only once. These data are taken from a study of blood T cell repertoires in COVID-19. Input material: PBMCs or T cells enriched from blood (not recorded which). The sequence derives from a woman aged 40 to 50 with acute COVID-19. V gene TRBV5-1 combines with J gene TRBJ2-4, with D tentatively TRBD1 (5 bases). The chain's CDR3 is CASSLGGLAKNIQYF. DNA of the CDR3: TGCGCCAGCAGCTTGGGGGGCCTAGCCAAAAACATTCAGTACTTC.